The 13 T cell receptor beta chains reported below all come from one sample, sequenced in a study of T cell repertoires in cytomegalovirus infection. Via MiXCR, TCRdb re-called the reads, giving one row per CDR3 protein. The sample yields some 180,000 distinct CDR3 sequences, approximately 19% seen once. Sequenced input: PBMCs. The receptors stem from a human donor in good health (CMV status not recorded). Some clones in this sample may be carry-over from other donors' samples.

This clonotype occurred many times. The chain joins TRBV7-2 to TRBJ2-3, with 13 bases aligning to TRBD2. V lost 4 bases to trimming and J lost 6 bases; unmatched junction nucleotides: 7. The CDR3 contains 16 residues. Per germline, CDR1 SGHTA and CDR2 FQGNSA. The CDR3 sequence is CASSWRTSGSLDTQYF. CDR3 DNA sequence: TGTGCCAGCAGCTGGAGGACTAGCGGGAGTCTGGATACGCAGTATTTT.

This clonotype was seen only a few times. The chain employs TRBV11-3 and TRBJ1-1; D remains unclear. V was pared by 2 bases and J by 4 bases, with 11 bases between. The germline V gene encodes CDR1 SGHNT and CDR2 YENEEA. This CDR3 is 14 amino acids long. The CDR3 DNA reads TGTGCCAGCAGCTTAACGGGCTTCACCACTGAAGCTTTCTTT. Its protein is CASSLTGFTTEAFF.

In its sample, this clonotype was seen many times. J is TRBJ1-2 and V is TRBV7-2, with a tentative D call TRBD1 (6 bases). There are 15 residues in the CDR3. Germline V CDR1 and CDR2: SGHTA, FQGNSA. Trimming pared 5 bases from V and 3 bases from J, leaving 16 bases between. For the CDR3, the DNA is TGTGCCAGCAGCCGCTCAAGGACAGAATACTATGGCTACACCTTC. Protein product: CASSRSRTEYYGYTF.

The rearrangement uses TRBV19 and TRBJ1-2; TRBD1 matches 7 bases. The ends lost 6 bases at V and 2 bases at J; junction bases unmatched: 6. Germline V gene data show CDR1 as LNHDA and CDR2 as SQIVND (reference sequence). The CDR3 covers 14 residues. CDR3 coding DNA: TGTGCCAGTAGACCCGGGACAGTCAACTATGGCTACACCTTC. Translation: CASRPGTVNYGYTF.

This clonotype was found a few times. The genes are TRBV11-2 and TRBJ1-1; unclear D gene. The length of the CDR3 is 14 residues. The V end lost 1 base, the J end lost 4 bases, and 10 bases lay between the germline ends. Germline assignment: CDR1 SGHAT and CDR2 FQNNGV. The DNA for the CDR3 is TGTGCCAGCAGCTTAGGGCCCCTTGGCACTGAAGCTTTCTTT. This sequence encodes CASSLGPLGTEAFF. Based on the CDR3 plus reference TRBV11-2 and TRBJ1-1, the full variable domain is EAGVAQSPRYKIIEKRQSVAFWCNPISGHATLYWYQQILGQGPKLLIQFQNNGVVDDSQLPKDRFSAERLKGVDSTLKIQPAKLEDSAVYLCASSLGPLGTEAFFGQGTRLTVV.

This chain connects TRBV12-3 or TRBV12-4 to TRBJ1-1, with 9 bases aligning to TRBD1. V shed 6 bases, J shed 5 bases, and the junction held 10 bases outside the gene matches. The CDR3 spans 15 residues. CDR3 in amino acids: CASSPRGQGRTEAFF. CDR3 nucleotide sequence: TGTGCCAGCAGCCCGCGCGGACAGGGGAGGACTGAAGCTTTCTTT.

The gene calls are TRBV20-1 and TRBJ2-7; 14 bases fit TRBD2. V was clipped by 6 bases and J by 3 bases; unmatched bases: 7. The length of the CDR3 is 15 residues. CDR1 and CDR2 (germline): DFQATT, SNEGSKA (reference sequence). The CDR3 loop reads CSASGTSGGSYEQYF. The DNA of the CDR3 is TGCAGTGCCTCCGGGACTAGCGGGGGAAGCTACGAGCAGTACTTC.

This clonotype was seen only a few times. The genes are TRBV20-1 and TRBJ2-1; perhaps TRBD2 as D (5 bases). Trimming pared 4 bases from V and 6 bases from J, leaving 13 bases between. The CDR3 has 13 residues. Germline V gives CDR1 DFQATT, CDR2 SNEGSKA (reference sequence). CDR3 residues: CSANRPGFNEQFF. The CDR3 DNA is TGCAGTGCTAATCGGCCGGGGTTCAATGAGCAGTTCTTC.

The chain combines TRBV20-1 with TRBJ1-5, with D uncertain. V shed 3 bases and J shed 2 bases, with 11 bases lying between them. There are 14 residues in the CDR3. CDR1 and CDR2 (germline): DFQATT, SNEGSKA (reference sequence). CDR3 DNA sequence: TGCAGTGCTAGGGAACTCGGGGGCAATCAGCCCCAGCATTTT. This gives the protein CSARELGGNQPQHF.

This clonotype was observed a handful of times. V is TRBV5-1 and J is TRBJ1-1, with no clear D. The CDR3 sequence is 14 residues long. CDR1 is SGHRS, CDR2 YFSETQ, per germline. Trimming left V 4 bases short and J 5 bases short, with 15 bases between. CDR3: CASSPTISRTEAFF. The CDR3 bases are TGCGCCAGCAGCCCCACGATCAGTCGAACTGAAGCTTTCTTT.

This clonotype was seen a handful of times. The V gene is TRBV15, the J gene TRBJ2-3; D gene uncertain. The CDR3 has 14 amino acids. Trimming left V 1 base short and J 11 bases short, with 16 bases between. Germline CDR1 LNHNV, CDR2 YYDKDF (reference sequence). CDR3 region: CATSRGGLNDEQYF. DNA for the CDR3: TGTGCCACCAGCAGAGGCGGCCTGAATGATGAGCAGTATTTT.

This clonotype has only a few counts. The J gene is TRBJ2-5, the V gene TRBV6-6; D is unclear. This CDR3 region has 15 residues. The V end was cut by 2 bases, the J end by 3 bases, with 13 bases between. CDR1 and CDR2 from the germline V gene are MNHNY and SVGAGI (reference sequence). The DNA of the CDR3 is TGTGCCAGCAGTTACGGGTCCCAAAGAAAAGAGACCCAGTACTTC. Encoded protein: CASSYGSQRKETQYF.

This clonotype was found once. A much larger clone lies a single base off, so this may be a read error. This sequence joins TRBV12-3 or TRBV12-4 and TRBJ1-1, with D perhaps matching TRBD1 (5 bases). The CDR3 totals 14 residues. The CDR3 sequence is CDSSLRVPNTEAFF. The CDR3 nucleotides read TGTGACAGCAGTCTCAGGGTGCCGAACACTGAAGCTTTCTTT.